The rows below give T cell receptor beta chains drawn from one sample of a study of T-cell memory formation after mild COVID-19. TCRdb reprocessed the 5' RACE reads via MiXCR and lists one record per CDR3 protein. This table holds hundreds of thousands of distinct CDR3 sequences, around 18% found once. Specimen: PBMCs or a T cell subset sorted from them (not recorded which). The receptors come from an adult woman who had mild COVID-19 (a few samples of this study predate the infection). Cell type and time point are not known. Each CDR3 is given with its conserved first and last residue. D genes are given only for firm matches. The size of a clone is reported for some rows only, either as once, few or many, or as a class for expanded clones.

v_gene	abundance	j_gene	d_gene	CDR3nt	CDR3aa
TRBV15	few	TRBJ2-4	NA	TGTGCCACCAGCAGAGAAAGGGTGGTCGAAAACATTCAGTACTTC	CATSRERVVENIQYF
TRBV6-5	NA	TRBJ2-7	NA	TGTGCCAGCAGTTACGGTAATGGACAGACCTACGAGCAGTACTTC	CASSYGNGQTYEQYF
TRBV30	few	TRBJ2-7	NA	TGTGCCTCTCGGCCTCCCGTCTCCTACGAGCAGTACTTC	CASRPPVSYEQYF
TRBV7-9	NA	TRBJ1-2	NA	TGTGCCAGCAGCTCTGCCAATCTAGGGTCAGGCTATGGCTACACCTTC	CASSSANLGSGYGYTF
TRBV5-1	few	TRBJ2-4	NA	TGCGCCAGCAGCTTGACGGCCACAGTGGGAGCCAAAAACATTCAGTACTTC	CASSLTATVGAKNIQYF
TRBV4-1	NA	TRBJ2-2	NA	TGCGCCAGCAGCCAAGTTACTGGGACTCCGGGCACCGGGGAGCTGTTTTTT	CASSQVTGTPGTGELFF
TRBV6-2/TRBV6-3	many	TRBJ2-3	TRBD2	TGTGCCAGCAGTTACCCCGGGGCTAGCGGTACGCAGTATTTT	CASSYPGASGTQYF
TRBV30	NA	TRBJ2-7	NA	TGTGCCTGGAGTCCGCGGGGCGAGCAGTACTTC	CAWSPRGEQYF
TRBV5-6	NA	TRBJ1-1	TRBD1	TGTGCCAGCAGCTTGGTGGACAGGGTGAACACTGAAGCTTTCTTT	CASSLVDRVNTEAFF
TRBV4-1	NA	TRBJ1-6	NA	TGCGCCAGCAGCCAAACTACAGGGAGCTCCTATAATTCACCCCTCCACTTT	CASSQTTGSSYNSPLHF
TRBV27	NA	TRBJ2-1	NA	TGTGCCAGCAGCGCCGCGGGGGCGCCGAATGAGCAGTTCTTC	CASSAAGAPNEQFF
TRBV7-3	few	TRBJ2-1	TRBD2	TGTGCCAGCAGCTCCGAGGCCCTAGCGGGTGAGCAGTTCTTC	CASSSEALAGEQFF
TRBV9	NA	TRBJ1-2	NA	TGTGCCAGCAGTCGATGGGGGGGGCTGAATGGCTACACCTTC	CASSRWGGLNGYTF
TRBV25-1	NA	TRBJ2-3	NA	TGTGCCAGCAGTACCGGGACTAGCACAGATACGCAGTATTTT	CASSTGTSTDTQYF
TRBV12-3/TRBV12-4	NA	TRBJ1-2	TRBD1	TGTGCCAGCAGTTTAGAAGGGACAGCGACCCCCTATGGCTACACCTTC	CASSLEGTATPYGYTF
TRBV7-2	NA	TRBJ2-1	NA	TGTGCCAGCAGGCGAGATACCGCGCGTTACAATGAGCAGTTCTTC	CASRRDTARYNEQFF
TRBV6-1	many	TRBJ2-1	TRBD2	TGTGCCAGCAGACTAGCGGACTACAATGAGCAGTTCTTC	CASRLADYNEQFF
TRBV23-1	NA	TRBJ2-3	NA	TGCGCCAGCAGTCGACTAGAAAGGTGGACAGATACGCAGTATTTT	CASSRLERWTDTQYF
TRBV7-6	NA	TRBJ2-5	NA	TGTGCCAGCAGCCGACGGGGATCCCAAGAGACCCAGTACTTC	CASSRRGSQETQYF
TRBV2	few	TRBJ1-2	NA	TGTGCCAGCAGCCCCGACAGGCCCAGTGCCTATGGCTACACCTTC	CASSPDRPSAYGYTF
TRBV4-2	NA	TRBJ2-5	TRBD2	TGTGCCAGCAGCTGGGGACTAGCGGGAATGGGAGAGACCCAGTACTTC	CASSWGLAGMGETQYF
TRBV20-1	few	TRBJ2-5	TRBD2	TGCAGTGCTAGAGACGGGACTAGCGGGACGGGGACCCAGTACTTC	CSARDGTSGTGTQYF
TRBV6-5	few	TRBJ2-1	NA	TGTGCCAGCAGTTACTCGTCGACCGAAGTTTCCTACAATGAGCAGTTCTTC	CASSYSSTEVSYNEQFF
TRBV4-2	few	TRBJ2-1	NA	TGTGCCAGCAGCCAAGGGGGGTCACCCACCAATGAGCAGTTCTTC	CASSQGGSPTNEQFF
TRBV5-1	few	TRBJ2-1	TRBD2	TGCGCCAGCAGCCAGCTAGCGGGAGTTTCGGTGGGTTACAATGAGCAGTTCTTC	CASSQLAGVSVGYNEQFF
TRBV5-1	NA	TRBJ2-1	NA	TGCGCCAGCAGCTTGGAGGCAGTTTACAATGAGCAGTTCTTC	CASSLEAVYNEQFF
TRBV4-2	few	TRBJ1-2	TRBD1	TGTGCCAGCAGCCAAGGACTAACAGGGGGCGGTTATGGCTACACCTTC	CASSQGLTGGGYGYTF
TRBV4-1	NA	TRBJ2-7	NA	TGCGCCAGCAGCCAAGTCTCCAGCTCCTACGAGCAGTACTTC	CASSQVSSSYEQYF
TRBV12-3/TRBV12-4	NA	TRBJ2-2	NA	TGTGCCAGCAGTTTTGGGGGCACGAACACCGGGGAGCTGTTTTTT	CASSFGGTNTGELFF
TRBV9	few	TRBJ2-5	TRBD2	TGTGCCAGCAGCGTCGCGGGAGGGCGACAAGAGACCCAGTACTTC	CASSVAGGRQETQYF
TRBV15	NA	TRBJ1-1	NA	TGTGCCACCAGCAGAGCCCATGGGGGAGGCGCTGAAGCTTTCTTT	CATSRAHGGGAEAFF
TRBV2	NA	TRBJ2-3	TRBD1	TGTGCCAGCAAGGAATCCACCGGGACAGGGCCCACAGATACGCAGTATTTT	CASKESTGTGPTDTQYF
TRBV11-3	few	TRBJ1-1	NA	TGTGCCAGCAGCTTAGATACAGGGTTACCTGAAGCTTTCTTT	CASSLDTGLPEAFF
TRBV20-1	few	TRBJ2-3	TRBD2	TGCAGTGCTAGAGTCCACCGAATAGCGGGGGGGCCGGATACGCAGTATTTT	CSARVHRIAGGPDTQYF
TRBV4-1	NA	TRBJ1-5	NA	TGCGCCAGCAGCCAAATGGCAGGGTATCAGCCCCAGCATTTT	CASSQMAGYQPQHF
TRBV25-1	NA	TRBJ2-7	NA	TGTGCCAGCAGTGAGGGGGCAGTCTACGAGCAGTACTTC	CASSEGAVYEQYF
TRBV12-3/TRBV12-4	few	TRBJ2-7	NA	TGTGCCAGCAGTCTAACAGGGAGCCCTCAGTACTTC	CASSLTGSPQYF
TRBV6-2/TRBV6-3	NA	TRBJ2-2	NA	TGTGCCAGCAGTTACCCCTGGCTGAACACCGGGGAGCTGTTTTTT	CASSYPWLNTGELFF